These 20 T cell receptor beta chains came from one sample sequenced in a study of blood T cells in healthy people across ages. It was with a sample-barcoded 5' primer and a J-beta primer mix that a second PCR of about 6 to 12 cycles was run. Each CDR3 protein gets one entry after TCRdb re-called the 5' RACE reads with MiXCR. The sample contains 1.5 million to 2 million distinct CDR3 sequences, approximately 30% of which appear only once. Sequenced: blood. Source of these receptors: a woman in her 30s in good health.

This clonotype was found many times. The chain joins TRBV5-1 to TRBJ2-3; no clear D gene. V shed 0 bases and J shed 2 bases, with 7 bases lying between them. This CDR3 spans 14 amino acids. The germline V gene has CDR1 SGHRS and CDR2 YFSETQ. CDR3: CASSLETPTDTQYF. The CDR3 DNA is TGCGCCAGCAGCTTGGAAACTCCCACAGATACGCAGTATTTT.

The chain employs TRBV28 and TRBJ2-7; no clear D gene. Near its end, the DNA agrees better with TRBJ2-5, so the J call may be wrong. The CDR3 is 14 residues long. CDR1 is MDHEN, CDR2 SYDVKM, per germline. The CDR3 protein is CASSSLVAGETQYF. CDR3 DNA sequence: TGTGCCAGCAGTTCTCTGGTCGCAGGCGAGACCCAGTACTTC.

This clonotype was counted a single time. The chain couples TRBV6-1 to TRBJ2-7; D may be TRBD1 or TRBD2 (5 bases each). The germline V gene encodes CDR1 MNHNS and CDR2 SASEGT. This CDR3 contains 15 residues. The V end was cut by 10 bases, the J end by 5 bases, with 24 bases between. CDR3 bases: TGTGCCATCCCGACCACGGAGAAACGGGGCGACGAGCAGTACTTC. Translation gives CAIPTTEKRGDEQYF.

A few counts support this clonotype. The gene calls are TRBV20-1 and TRBJ1-2, with 7 bases identical to TRBD1. Trimming took 3 bases from V and 5 from J; bases not matched to a gene: 3. Germline assignment: CDR1 DFQATT and CDR2 SNEGSKA (reference sequence). The CDR3 covers 12 residues. CDR3 amino acids: CSARRTGYGYTF. DNA of the CDR3: TGCAGTGCTAGGCGGACAGGATATGGCTACACCTTC.

The chain employs TRBV20-1 and TRBJ2-3; no firm D call. CDR3 size: 13 residues. Germline CDR1 reads DFQATT; CDR2 reads SNEGSKA (reference sequence). The V and J ends lost 1 base and 6 bases respectively, with 11 bases between them. The CDR3 loop is CSARVLTQDTQYF. Written as DNA, the CDR3 is TGCAGTGCTAGAGTCCTCACACAGGATACGCAGTATTTT.

In its sample, this clonotype was seen once. This sequence may be a read error, since a much larger clone differs from it by one base. The chain recombines TRBV10-1 with TRBJ2-5, with D uncertain. The V end lost 3 bases, the J end lost 4 bases, and 9 bases lay between the germline ends. The germline V gene has CDR1 WNHNN and CDR2 SYGVQD (reference sequence). The CDR3 is 13 residues long. In nucleotides, the CDR3 is TGCGCCAGCAGTGACCAGTACCGAGAGACCCAGTACTTC. Translation: CASSDQYRETQYF.

This clonotype appeared a few times. The rearrangement links TRBV11-2 to TRBJ2-5; weak D call: TRBD2 (6 bases). This CDR3 spans 15 amino acids. Germline CDR1 and CDR2: SGHAT and FQNNGV. V was pared by 5 bases and J by 2 bases, with 15 bases between. The CDR3 DNA sequence: TGTGCCAGCAGCCCATGGAGGGCCGGGCAAGAGACCCAGTACTTC. Encoded protein: CASSPWRAGQETQYF.

This sequence joins TRBV5-1 and TRBJ2-1, with D unresolved. The germline CDR1 and CDR2 sequences are SGHRS and YFSETQ. V lost 5 bases to trimming and J lost 0 bases, with 9 bases between them. The CDR3 contains 14 residues. CDR3 in amino acids: CASSRPSSYNEQFF. CDR3 bases: TGCGCCAGCAGTAGACCGAGCTCCTACAATGAGCAGTTCTTC.

The chain employs TRBV5-5 and TRBJ2-1, with TRBD2 matching over 8 bases. The CDR3 consists of 15 residues. V gave up 3 bases and J gave up 8 bases; unmatched junction bases: 10. Germline CDR1 and CDR2: SGHKS and YYEKEE (reference sequence). In DNA form, the CDR3 reads TGTGCCAGCAGCTCGGGACTAGAGGGGGTCGATGAGCAGTTCTTC. This encodes CASSSGLEGVDEQFF.

This chain connects TRBV12-3 or TRBV12-4 to TRBJ1-4; 10 nucleotides agree with TRBD1. The junction had 6 bases not matched to a gene; V was cut back by 6 bases and J by 8 bases. This CDR3 contains 14 residues. The CDR3 is CASSKGTGDEKLFF. In DNA form, the CDR3 reads TGTGCCAGCAGCAAGGGGACAGGGGACGAAAAACTGTTTTTT.

This clonotype has a handful of counts. This chain joins TRBV5-1 and TRBJ2-5; 9 positions match TRBD1. This CDR3 contains 18 residues. CDR1 is SGHRS, CDR2 YFSETQ, per germline. Trimming at V came to 3 bases and at J to 3 bases, leaving 15 bases not matched to a gene. This CDR3 reads CASSYRPPGQGLKETQYF. As DNA, the CDR3 is TGCGCCAGCAGCTATCGACCCCCGGGACAGGGACTAAAAGAGACCCAGTACTTC.

This clonotype was detected ten times or more. The V and J genes are TRBV20-1 and TRBJ2-5; the D is unclear. Germline CDR1 reads DFQATT; CDR2 reads SNEGSKA (reference sequence). This CDR3 comprises 10 residues. With 5 bases removed from V and 3 bases from J, the gap between germline ends came to 4 bases. In DNA form, the CDR3 reads TGCAGTGCTCACAAAGAGACCCAGTACTTC. Its protein is CSAHKETQYF.

In its sample, this clonotype was seen many times. J is TRBJ2-4 and V is TRBV12-3 or TRBV12-4; D is undetermined. V was pared by 6 bases and J by 4 bases, with 7 bases between. The CDR3 loop spans 12 amino acids. For the CDR3, the DNA is TGTGCCAGCAGCCCGATAAAAAACATTCAGTACTTC. Its translation is CASSPIKNIQYF.

Many counts were recorded for this clonotype. It may be a read error: a sequence one base away is much more abundant. V usage is TRBV7-7 and J usage is TRBJ2-7; D ambiguous. This CDR3 is 12 amino acids long. Per germline, CDR1 SSHAT and CDR2 FNYEAQ (reference sequence). As DNA, the CDR3 is TGCCCGTTCGTGGGCACTCCCTCCGAGCAGTACTTC. As protein: CPFVGTPSEQYF. Full variable domain (outside the CDR3, taken from reference TRBV7-7 and TRBJ2-7): GAGVSQSPRYKVTKRGQDVTLRCDPISSHATLYWYQQALGQGPEFLTYFNYEAQPDKSGLPSDRFSAERPEGSISTLTIQRTEQRDSAMYRCPFVGTPSEQYFGPGTRLTVT.

For this clonotype: A much larger clonotype is one base distant, so this may be a read error. V and J are TRBV4-1 and TRBJ2-1; TRBD2 matches 10 bases. The germline V gene encodes CDR1 MGHRA and CDR2 YSYEKL. With V trimmed by 1 base and J by 7 bases, 7 bases remained unmatched. This CDR3 has 16 amino acids. CDR3 loop: CASSQGPAGGRNEQFF. CDR3 nucleotides: TGCGCCAGCAGCCAAGGCCCAGCGGGGGGGCGGAATGAGCAGTTCTTC.

This clonotype was seen ten or more times. The J gene is TRBJ2-1, the V gene TRBV11-2; perhaps D is TRBD1 or TRBD2 (5 bases each). V lost 5 bases to trimming and J lost 9 bases, with 11 bases between them. CDR1 is SGHAT and CDR2 is FQNNGV in the germline V gene. The CDR3 extends over 12 amino acids. CDR3 sequence (DNA): TGTGCCAGCAGCGTGGGACCCCGTGAGCAGTTCTTC. The encoded protein is CASSVGPREQFF.

This clonotype was seen only a few times. The chain employs TRBV10-3 and TRBJ2-1, with D possibly TRBD2 on 6 matching bases. This CDR3 has 13 amino acids. V lost 3 bases and J 7 bases, leaving 10 bases between the germline ends. CDR1 and CDR2 (germline): ENHRY, SYGVKD. The chain's CDR3 is CAISEGLRNEQFF. The CDR3 DNA reads as TGTGCCATCAGTGAAGGACTACGTAATGAGCAGTTCTTC.

A word on this clonotype: One junction end does not reproduce the germline sequence, and a read error may be involved. Here the CDR3 DNA reads TGTGCCAGCAGATACACGGCAGATATGCAGTATTTC. Its translation is CASRYTADMQYF. The chain joins TRBV12-3 or TRBV12-4 to TRBJ2-3; no clear D. The CDR3 covers 12 residues.

This chain links TRBV11-2 with TRBJ2-1, with a weak D call TRBD2 (7 bases). The germline CDR1 and CDR2 sequences are SGHAT and FQNNGV. V was cut by 1 base and J by 8 bases, with 18 bases left in between. The CDR3 length is 16 residues. The DNA for the CDR3 is TGTGCCAGCAGCTTAGCGGGGGGCCGTGTTTACGATGAGCAGTTCTTC. Protein: CASSLAGGRVYDEQFF.

The chain carries TRBV6-2 or TRBV6-3 and TRBJ2-1, with no clear D. Trimming removed 6 bases at V and 7 bases at J, with 7 bases between. Germline CDR1 reads MNHEY; CDR2 reads SVGEGT. The CDR3 contains 11 residues. CDR3 nucleotides: TGTGCCAGCAGCAAGAAGAATGAGCAGTTCTTC. The encoded protein is CASSKKNEQFF.